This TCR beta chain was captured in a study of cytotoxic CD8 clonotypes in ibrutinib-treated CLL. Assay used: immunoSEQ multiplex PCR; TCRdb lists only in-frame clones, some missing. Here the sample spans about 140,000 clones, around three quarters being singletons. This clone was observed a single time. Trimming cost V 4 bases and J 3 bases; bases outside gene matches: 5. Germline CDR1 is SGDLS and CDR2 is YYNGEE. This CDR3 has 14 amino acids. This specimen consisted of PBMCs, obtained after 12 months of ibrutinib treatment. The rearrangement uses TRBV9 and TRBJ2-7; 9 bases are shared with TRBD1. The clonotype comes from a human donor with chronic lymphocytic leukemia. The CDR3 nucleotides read TGTGCCAGCAGCCCCCGGGACAGGGACTACGAGCAGTACTTC. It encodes CASSPRDRDYEQYF. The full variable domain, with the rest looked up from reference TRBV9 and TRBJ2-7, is DSGVTQTPKHLITATGQRVTLRCSPRSGDLSVYWYQQSLDQGLQFLIQYYNGEERAKGNILERFSAQQFPDLHSELNLSSLELGDSALYFCASSPRDRDYEQYFGPGTRLTVT.